The clone carrying this T cell receptor (beta chain) was recorded only once. Its antigen is currently unknown. Generated by immunoSEQ multiplex PCR, the TCRdb table keeps only in-frame clones and is missing some. The top ten hold roughly 3.3% of the sample, which has around 150,000 clones, about 92% seen once. The data derive from a study of T cell responses to AZD1222 COVID-19 vaccine. The germline V gene has CDR1 SEHNR and CDR2 FQNEAQ (reference sequence). J was trimmed by 2 bases and V by 3 bases; bases with no gene match: 6. This CDR3 is built from 15 residues. Regarding the study as a whole: A mostly white British donor set with more females was recruited, and clonal diversity was possibly underestimated. Regions 160-218 and 743-854 held dominance among vaccine-associated CD4 TCRs, which spanned spike. No repertoire was sampled before or during the peak T cell response, only after it.

The chain employs TRBV7-9 and TRBJ2-5; 7 nucleotides match TRBD2. The sample here was peripheral blood, taken 28 days after the second AZD1222 dose. The clonotype comes from an adult who received the AZD1222 COVID-19 vaccine. The CDR3 here is CASSFWGGRQETQYF. The CDR3 DNA reads TGTGCCAGCAGCTTCTGGGGGGGAAGGCAAGAGACCCAGTACTTC.